The clone carrying this TCR beta chain was seen a few times. The entry originates in a study of blood T cell repertoires in COVID-19. Sequencing used immunoSEQ multiplex PCR; TCRdb keeps in-frame clones, though not all of them. This table holds about 50,000 clones, about 81% found once. Trimming shortened V by 8 bases and J by 6 bases, and 19 bases separated the two germline ends. The CDR3 is 14 residues long. CDR1 is MNHEY, CDR2 SMNVEV, per germline (reference sequence). The rearrangement uses TRBV27 and TRBJ1-1; weak D call: TRBD1 (6 bases). The sequence was obtained from a woman aged 80 or older with COVID-19, enrolled during active disease. Sequenced sample: peripheral blood. Written as DNA, the CDR3 is TGTGCCAGCTCGACAACAGGGTGGAGCGCTGAAGCTTTCTTT. Protein product: CASSTTGWSAEAFF.